These 21 T cell receptor beta chains originate from one sample sequenced in a study of cytomegalovirus exposure and HLA in healthy donors. Sequenced by immunoSEQ multiplex PCR; TCRdb stores in-frame clones only, minus some. The table records about 140,000 clones, approximately 87% of them present only once. The sequencing sample was made of PBMCs. The receptors stem from a man aged 18 to 30 in good health and CMV-seronegative.

The chain recombines TRBV29-1 with TRBJ1-4, with D unclear. V lost 6 bases, J lost 6 bases, and 17 bases lay in between. This CDR3 has 14 amino acids. Looked up from germline, CDR1 is SQVTM and CDR2 is ANQGSEA. In DNA form, the CDR3 reads TGCAGCGTGGGCGGGGAATTCGGGGATGAAAAACTGTTTTTT. This codes for CSVGGEFGDEKLFF.

The chain couples TRBV27 to TRBJ2-2; possibly TRBD1 for D (6 bases). The CDR3 length is 14 residues. The ends were cut back, 5 bases at V and 6 bases at J, with 13 bases in the middle. CDR1 and CDR2 from the germline V gene are MNHEY and SMNVEV (reference sequence). The CDR3 spells CASSNQQGPGELFF. In DNA, the CDR3 is TGTGCCAGCAGTAACCAACAGGGCCCCGGGGAGCTGTTTTTT.

The chain links TRBV9 to TRBJ2-7; D gene uncertain. CDR1 and CDR2 (germline): SGDLS, YYNGEE. This CDR3 contains 9 residues. Trimming removed 6 bases from V and 6 bases from J, with 4 bases in between. The DNA of the CDR3 is TGTGCCAGCACTCTCGAGCAGTACTTC. It specifies CASTLEQYF. The full variable domain, with the rest looked up from reference TRBV9 and TRBJ2-7, is DSGVTQTPKHLITATGQRVTLRCSPRSGDLSVYWYQQSLDQGLQFLIQYYNGEERAKGNILERFSAQQFPDLHSELNLSSLELGDSALYFCASTLEQYFGPGTRLTVT.

The chain carries TRBV27 and TRBJ1-4; 8 nucleotides match TRBD1. CDR1 is MNHEY, CDR2 SMNVEV, per germline (reference sequence). CDR3 size: 16 residues. V lost 0 bases to trimming and J lost 6 bases; unmatched junction nucleotides: 6. Written as DNA, the CDR3 is TGTGCCAGCAGTTTATCCGGACAGGGTAGGGATGAAAAACTGTTTTTT. Translation gives CASSLSGQGRDEKLFF.

The gene calls are TRBV9 and TRBJ1-1; D possibly corresponds to TRBD1 (6 bases). The CDR3 loop spans 13 amino acids. The germline V and J ends were trimmed by 4 bases and 3 bases, with 10 bases remaining between them. Germline lookup yields CDR1 SGDLS and CDR2 YYNGEE. CDR3 residues: CASSREGDTEAFF. The CDR3 DNA sequence: TGTGCCAGCAGCAGGGAGGGGGACACTGAAGCTTTCTTT.

This sequence joins TRBV11-2 and TRBJ2-7, with D perhaps matching TRBD1 (6 bases). Germline V lookup: CDR1 SGHAT, CDR2 FQNNGV. The CDR3 spans 14 residues. Trimming took 1 base from V and 4 from J, leaving 11 bases between them. The CDR3 DNA is TGTGCCAGCAGCTTAGGGACAGAAATGTACGAGCAGTACTTC. It specifies CASSLGTEMYEQYF.

This clone was picked up a small number of times. The chain couples TRBV6-5 to TRBJ1-1; 9 bases are shared with TRBD1. In germline, CDR1 is MNHEY, CDR2 SVGAGI. The CDR3 covers 15 residues. The trim removed 5 bases at V and 4 bases at J, leaving 8 bases unmatched. Here the CDR3 DNA reads TGTGCCAGCAGTAAACCACAGGGGGCGGTCACTGAAGCTTTCTTT. Translation: CASSKPQGAVTEAFF.

In this sample, this clone turned up once. The CDR3 loop is CSVPAGNTIYF. The CDR3, as DNA: TGCAGCGTCCCAGCTGGAAACACCATATATTTT. This chain joins TRBV29-1 and TRBJ1-3; D uncertain. Trimming took off 6 bases at V and 2 bases at J, with 5 bases between the two ends. The CDR3 spans 11 residues. Germline lookup yields CDR1 SQVTM and CDR2 ANQGSEA.

This chain connects TRBV9 to TRBJ1-6, with a tentative D call TRBD1 (6 bases). V was shortened by 2 bases and J by 6 bases, with 12 bases between the two germline ends. CDR3 size: 15 residues. Looked up from germline, CDR1 is SGDLS and CDR2 is YYNGEE. Here the CDR3 DNA reads TGTGCCAGCAGCGTGGGAGGGGGGTTTAATTCACCCCTCCACTTT. This translates into CASSVGGGFNSPLHF.

The V and J genes are TRBV11-3 and TRBJ2-3; 7 bases line up with TRBD2. Trimming at V came to 1 base and at J to 0 bases, leaving 4 bases not matched to a gene. The CDR3 length is 16 residues. Germline-derived CDR1 and CDR2 are SGHNT and YENEEA. The CDR3 reads CASSLGEGTSTDTQYF. DNA of the CDR3: TGTGCCAGCAGCTTAGGGGAGGGAACTAGCACAGATACGCAGTATTTT.

The CDR3 spells CASSLTGRVNEKLFF. CDR3 sequence (DNA): TGTGCCAGCAGTCTAACAGGGCGTGTTAATGAAAAACTGTTTTTT. The chain combines TRBV27 with TRBJ1-4; perhaps TRBD1 as D (6 bases). Germline CDR1 MNHEY, CDR2 SMNVEV (reference sequence). Trimming took off 5 bases at V and 4 bases at J, with 14 bases between the two ends. The CDR3 totals 15 residues.

CDR3 DNA sequence: TGTGCCAGCAGTTTAACGGGGGGGAATGCCGAGCAGTACTTC. It is translated as CASSLTGGNAEQYF. This rearrangement joins TRBV28 to TRBJ2-7, with 8 nucleotides matching TRBD2. CDR3 length: 14 amino acids. In germline, CDR1 is MDHEN, CDR2 SYDVKM. The ends lost 2 bases at V and 6 bases at J; junction bases unmatched: 6.

This clone is large. The chain combines TRBV5-4 with TRBJ1-1, with a weak D call TRBD1 (6 bases). Germline V CDR1 and CDR2: SGHNT, YYREEE (reference sequence). The CDR3 consists of 13 residues. The V and J ends lost 5 bases and 10 bases respectively, with 18 bases between them. The chain's CDR3 is CASSITGFTGAFF. The CDR3 DNA reads as TGTGCCAGCAGTATCACAGGGTTCACCGGAGCTTTCTTT.

The chain uses TRBV29-1 and TRBJ2-7; D is perhaps TRBD1 (5 bases). CDR3 length: 12 amino acids. Germline-derived CDR1 and CDR2 are SQVTM and ANQGSEA. Trimming cost V 4 bases and J 3 bases, with 10 bases left between them. CDR3 residues: CSVGDSRYEQYF. DNA of the CDR3: TGCAGCGTTGGAGACAGTCGCTACGAGCAGTACTTC.

V is TRBV27 and J is TRBJ1-5, with D unclear. V was cut by 5 bases and J by 0 bases, with 11 bases left in between. Per the germline V gene, CDR1 is MNHEY and CDR2 is SMNVEV (reference sequence). This CDR3 has 15 amino acids. The CDR3 loop is CASSALTDSNQPQHF. Here the CDR3 DNA reads TGTGCCAGCAGTGCGCTTACAGATAGCAATCAGCCCCAGCATTTT.

The chain recombines TRBV5-4 with TRBJ2-5, with 7 positions matching TRBD1. V lost 0 bases to trimming and J lost 5 bases; unmatched junction nucleotides: 7. Germline lookup yields CDR1 SGHNT and CDR2 YYREEE (reference sequence). The CDR3 has 15 amino acids. The CDR3 coding sequence is TGTGCCAGCAGCTTGGGACAGGGATCTGCGGAGACCCAGTACTTC. Translating it yields CASSLGQGSAETQYF.

A single count supports this clone. The chain combines TRBV10-3 with TRBJ2-1, with D perhaps TRBD2 (5 bases). The CDR3 totals 14 residues. The germline V and J ends were trimmed by 8 bases and 1 base, with 12 bases remaining between them. Germline-derived CDR1 and CDR2 are ENHRY and SYGVKD. The CDR3 region has the DNA TGTGCCATCGCATTCAGCGGATCCTACAATGAGCAGTTCTTC. Translating gives CAIAFSGSYNEQFF.

The rearrangement joins TRBV30 to TRBJ2-3; D is undetermined. CDR1 GTSNPN and CDR2 SVGIG come from the germline V gene (reference sequence). Trimming removed 1 base at V and 2 bases at J, with 7 bases between. There are 13 residues in the CDR3. CDR3 nucleotides: TGTGCCTGGAGTGAACAGTTCACAGATACGCAGTATTTT. It specifies CAWSEQFTDTQYF.

The chain combines TRBV10-3 with TRBJ1-1; possible D gene TRBD1, 6 bases. V was trimmed by 9 bases and J by 5 bases, leaving 16 bases between them. CDR1 and CDR2 (germline): ENHRY, SYGVKD. The CDR3 is 13 amino acids. DNA of the CDR3: TGTGCCATGGGTGCAGGGGAGCGAACTGAAGCTTTCTTT. It encodes CAMGAGERTEAFF.

This chain links TRBV30 with TRBJ1-2; a possible D gene is TRBD1 (5 bases). V gave up 5 bases and J gave up 5 bases, with 21 bases separating them. Germline V gives CDR1 GTSNPN, CDR2 SVGIG (reference sequence). The CDR3 is made up of 15 amino acids. CDR3 loop: CAWDGTDRDLYGYTF. CDR3 DNA sequence: TGTGCCTGGGATGGGACTGACAGAGATTTATATGGCTACACCTTC.

The rearrangement uses TRBV5-5 and TRBJ2-4; 8 nucleotides align to TRBD1. In germline, CDR1 is SGHKS, CDR2 YYEKEE (reference sequence). Trimming took 2 bases from V and 6 from J; bases not matched to a gene: 10. The length of the CDR3 is 16 residues. This CDR3 reads CASSFGGQGWGNIQYF. The CDR3 DNA reads TGTGCCAGCAGCTTCGGAGGACAGGGATGGGGAAACATTCAGTACTTC.